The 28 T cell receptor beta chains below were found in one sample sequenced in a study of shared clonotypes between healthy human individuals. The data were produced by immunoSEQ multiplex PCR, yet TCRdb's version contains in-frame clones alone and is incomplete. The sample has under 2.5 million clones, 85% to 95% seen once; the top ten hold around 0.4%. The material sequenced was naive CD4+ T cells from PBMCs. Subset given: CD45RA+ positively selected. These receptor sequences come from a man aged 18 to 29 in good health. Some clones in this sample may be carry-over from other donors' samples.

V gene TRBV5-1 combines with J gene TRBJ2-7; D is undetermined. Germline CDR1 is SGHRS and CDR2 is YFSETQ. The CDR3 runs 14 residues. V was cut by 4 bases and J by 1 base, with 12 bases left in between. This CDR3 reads CASSRNKPSYEQYF. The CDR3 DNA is TGCGCCAGCAGCAGGAACAAGCCGTCCTACGAGCAGTACTTC.

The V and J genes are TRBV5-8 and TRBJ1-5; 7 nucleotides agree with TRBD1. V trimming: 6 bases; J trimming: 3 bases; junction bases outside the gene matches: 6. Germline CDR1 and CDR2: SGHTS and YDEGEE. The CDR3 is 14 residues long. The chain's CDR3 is CASTPTGNNQPQHF. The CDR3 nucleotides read TGTGCCAGCACCCCGACAGGGAACAATCAGCCCCAGCATTTT.

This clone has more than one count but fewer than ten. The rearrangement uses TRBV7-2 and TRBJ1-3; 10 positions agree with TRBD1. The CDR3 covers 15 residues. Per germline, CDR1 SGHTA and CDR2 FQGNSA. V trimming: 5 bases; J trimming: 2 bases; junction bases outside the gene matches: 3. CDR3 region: CASSMTGGAGNTIYF. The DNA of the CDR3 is TGTGCCAGCAGCATGACAGGGGGCGCTGGAAACACCATATATTTT.

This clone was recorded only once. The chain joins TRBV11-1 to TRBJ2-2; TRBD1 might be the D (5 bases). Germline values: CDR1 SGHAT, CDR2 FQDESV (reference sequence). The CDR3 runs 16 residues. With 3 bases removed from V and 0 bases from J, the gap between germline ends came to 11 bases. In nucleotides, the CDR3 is TGTGCCAGCAGCTTGTTTGCAGGGTCGAACACCGGGGAGCTGTTTTTT. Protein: CASSLFAGSNTGELFF. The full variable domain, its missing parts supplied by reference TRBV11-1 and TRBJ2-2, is EAEVAQSPRYKITEKSQAVAFWCDPISGHATLYWYRQILGQGPELLVQFQDESVVDDSQLPKDRFSAERLKGVDSTLKIQPAELGDSAMYLCASSLFAGSNTGELFFGEGSRLTVL.

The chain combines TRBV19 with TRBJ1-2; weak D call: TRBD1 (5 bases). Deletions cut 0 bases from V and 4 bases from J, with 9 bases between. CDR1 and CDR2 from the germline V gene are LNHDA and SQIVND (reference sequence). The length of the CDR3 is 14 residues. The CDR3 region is CASSIDRQLYGYTF. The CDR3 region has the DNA TGTGCCAGTAGTATAGATCGACAGCTCTATGGCTACACCTTC.

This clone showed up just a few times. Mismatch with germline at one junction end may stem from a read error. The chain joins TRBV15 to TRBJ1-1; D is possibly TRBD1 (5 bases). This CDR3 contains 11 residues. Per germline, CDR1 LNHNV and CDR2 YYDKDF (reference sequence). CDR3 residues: CATSSDVGRYF. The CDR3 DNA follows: TGTGCCACCAGCAGTGACGTGGGGCGGTATTTT.

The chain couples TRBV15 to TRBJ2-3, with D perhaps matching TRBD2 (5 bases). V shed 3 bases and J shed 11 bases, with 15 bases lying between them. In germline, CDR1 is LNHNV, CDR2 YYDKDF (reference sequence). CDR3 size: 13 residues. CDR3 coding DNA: TGTGCCACCAGCAGCGAGATAGCGACACAGCAGTATTTT. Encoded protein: CATSSEIATQQYF.

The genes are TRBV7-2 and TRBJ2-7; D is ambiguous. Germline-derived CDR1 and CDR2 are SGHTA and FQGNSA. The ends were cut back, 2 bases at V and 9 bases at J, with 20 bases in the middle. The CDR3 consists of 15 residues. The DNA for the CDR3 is TGTGCCAGCAGCTTATTTGGACCCCACCAGGACGGGCAGTACTTC. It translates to CASSLFGPHQDGQYF.

The CDR3, as DNA: TGTGCCACCAGCAGATACCGGATGGGCGCGGAGACCCAGTACTTC. Its protein product is CATSRYRMGAETQYF. The genes are TRBV15 and TRBJ2-5; the D is unclear. The CDR3 loop spans 15 amino acids. Germline values: CDR1 LNHNV, CDR2 YYDKDF (reference sequence). V was trimmed by 2 bases and J by 5 bases, leaving 15 bases between them.

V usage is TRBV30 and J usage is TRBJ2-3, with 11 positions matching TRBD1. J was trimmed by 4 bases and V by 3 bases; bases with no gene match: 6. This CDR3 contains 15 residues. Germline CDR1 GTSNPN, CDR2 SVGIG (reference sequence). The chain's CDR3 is CAWSGQGARADTQYF. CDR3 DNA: TGTGCCTGGAGCGGACAGGGGGCGAGGGCAGATACGCAGTATTTT.

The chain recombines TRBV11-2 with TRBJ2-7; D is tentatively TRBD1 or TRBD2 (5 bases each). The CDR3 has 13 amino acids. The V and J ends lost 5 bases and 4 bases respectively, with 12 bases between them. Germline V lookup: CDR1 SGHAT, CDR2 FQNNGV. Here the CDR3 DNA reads TGTGCCAGCAGCAGCTCGGGGCAATACGAGCAGTACTTC. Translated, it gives CASSSSGQYEQYF. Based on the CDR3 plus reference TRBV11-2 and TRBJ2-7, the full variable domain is EAGVAQSPRYKIIEKRQSVAFWCNPISGHATLYWYQQILGQGPKLLIQFQNNGVVDDSQLPKDRFSAERLKGVDSTLKIQPAKLEDSAVYLCASSSSGQYEQYFGPGTRLTVT.

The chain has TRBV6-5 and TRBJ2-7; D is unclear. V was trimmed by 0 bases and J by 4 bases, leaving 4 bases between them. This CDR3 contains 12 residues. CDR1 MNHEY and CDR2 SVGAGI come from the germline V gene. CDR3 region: CASSYSDYEQYF. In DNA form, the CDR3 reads TGTGCCAGCAGTTACTCAGATTACGAGCAGTACTTC.

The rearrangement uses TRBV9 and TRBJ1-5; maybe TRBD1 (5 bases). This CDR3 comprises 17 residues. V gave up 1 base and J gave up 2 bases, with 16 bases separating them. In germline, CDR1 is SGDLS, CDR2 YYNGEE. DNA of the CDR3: TGTGCCAGCAGCGTACCCGTCCGGCGGGGACGCAATCAGCCCCAGCATTTT. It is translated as CASSVPVRRGRNQPQHF.

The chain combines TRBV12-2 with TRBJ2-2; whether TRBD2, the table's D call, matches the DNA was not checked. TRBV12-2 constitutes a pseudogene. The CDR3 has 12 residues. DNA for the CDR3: TGTGCAAGTCGCCGGAGCACCGGGGAGCTGTTTTTT. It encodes CASRRSTGELFF.

CDR3 nucleotides: TGCAGCGTGGTCCGGGAGCCGGACGCTGAAGCTTTCTTT. Translated: CSVVREPDAEAFF. The chain has TRBV29-1 and TRBJ1-1; D not certain. The germline CDR1 and CDR2 sequences are SQVTM and ANQGSEA. The length of the CDR3 is 13 residues. V was trimmed by 6 bases and J by 6 bases, leaving 17 bases between them.

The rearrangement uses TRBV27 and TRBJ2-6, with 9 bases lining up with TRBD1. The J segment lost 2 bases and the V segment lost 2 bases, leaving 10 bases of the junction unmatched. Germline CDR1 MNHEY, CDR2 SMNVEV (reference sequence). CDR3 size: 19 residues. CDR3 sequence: CASSLRVGTGGTGANVLTF. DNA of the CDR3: TGTGCCAGCAGTTTAAGGGTGGGTACAGGGGGCACTGGGGCCAACGTCCTGACTTTC.

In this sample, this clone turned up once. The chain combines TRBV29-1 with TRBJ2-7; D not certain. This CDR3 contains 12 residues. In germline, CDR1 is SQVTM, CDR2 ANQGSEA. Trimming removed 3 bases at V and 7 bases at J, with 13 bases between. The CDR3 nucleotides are TGCAGCGTTGACGGGTTTGGGGAAGAGCAGTACTTC. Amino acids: CSVDGFGEEQYF.

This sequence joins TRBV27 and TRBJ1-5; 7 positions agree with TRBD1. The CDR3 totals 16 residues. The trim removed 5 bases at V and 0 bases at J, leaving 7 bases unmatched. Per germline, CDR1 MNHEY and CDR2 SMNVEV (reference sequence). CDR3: CASSTGDRNSNQPQHF. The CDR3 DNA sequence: TGTGCCAGCAGTACCGGGGACAGAAATAGCAATCAGCCCCAGCATTTT.

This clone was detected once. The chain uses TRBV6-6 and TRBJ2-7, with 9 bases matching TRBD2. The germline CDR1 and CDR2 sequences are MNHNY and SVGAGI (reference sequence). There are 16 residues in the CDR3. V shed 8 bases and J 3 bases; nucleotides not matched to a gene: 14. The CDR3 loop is CASAYGYSGSIYEQYF. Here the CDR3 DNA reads TGTGCCAGCGCCTATGGGTATAGCGGGAGTATCTACGAGCAGTACTTC.

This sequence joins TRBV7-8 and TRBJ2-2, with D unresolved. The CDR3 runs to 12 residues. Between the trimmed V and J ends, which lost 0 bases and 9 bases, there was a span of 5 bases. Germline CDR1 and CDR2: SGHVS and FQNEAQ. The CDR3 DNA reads TGTGCCAGCAGCTTAGCCGCCCGGGAGCTGTTTTTT. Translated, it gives CASSLAARELFF.

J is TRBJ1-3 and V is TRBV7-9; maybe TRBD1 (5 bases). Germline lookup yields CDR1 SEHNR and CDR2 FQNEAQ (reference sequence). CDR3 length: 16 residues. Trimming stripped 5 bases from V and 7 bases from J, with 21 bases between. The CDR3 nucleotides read TGTGCCAGCAGCCTACCACCCGGGCCCAGGGAGAACACCATATATTTT. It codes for CASSLPPGPRENTIYF. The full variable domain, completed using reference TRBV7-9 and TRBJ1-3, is DTGVSQNPRHKITKRGQNVTFRCDPISEHNRLYWYRQTLGQGPEFLTYFQNEAQLEKSRLLSDRFSAERPKGSFSTLEIQRTEQGDSAMYLCASSLPPGPRENTIYFGEGSWLTVV.

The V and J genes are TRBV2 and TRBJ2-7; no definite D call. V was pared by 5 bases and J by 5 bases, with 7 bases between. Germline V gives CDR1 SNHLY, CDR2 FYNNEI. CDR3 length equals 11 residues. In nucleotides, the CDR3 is TGTGCCAGCAGTCACCCCGACGAGCAGTACTTC. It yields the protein CASSHPDEQYF.

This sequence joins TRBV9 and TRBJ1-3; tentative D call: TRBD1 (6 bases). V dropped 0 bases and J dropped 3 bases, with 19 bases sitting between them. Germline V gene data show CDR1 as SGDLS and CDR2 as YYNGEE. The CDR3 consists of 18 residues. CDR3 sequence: CASSVVAFGGAFGNTIYF. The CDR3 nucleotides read TGTGCCAGCAGCGTAGTAGCCTTTGGGGGCGCTTTTGGAAACACCATATATTTT. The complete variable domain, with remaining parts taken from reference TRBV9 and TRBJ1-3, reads DSGVTQTPKHLITATGQRVTLRCSPRSGDLSVYWYQQSLDQGLQFLIQYYNGEERAKGNILERFSAQQFPDLHSELNLSSLELGDSALYFCASSVVAFGGAFGNTIYFGEGSWLTVV.

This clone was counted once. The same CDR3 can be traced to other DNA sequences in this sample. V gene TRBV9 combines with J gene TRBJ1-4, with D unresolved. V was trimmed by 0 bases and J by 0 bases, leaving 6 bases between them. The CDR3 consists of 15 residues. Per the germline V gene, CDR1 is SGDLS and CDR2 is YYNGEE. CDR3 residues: CASSVGDATNEKLFF. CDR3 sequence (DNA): TGTGCCAGCAGCGTAGGAGACGCAACTAATGAAAAACTGTTTTTT.

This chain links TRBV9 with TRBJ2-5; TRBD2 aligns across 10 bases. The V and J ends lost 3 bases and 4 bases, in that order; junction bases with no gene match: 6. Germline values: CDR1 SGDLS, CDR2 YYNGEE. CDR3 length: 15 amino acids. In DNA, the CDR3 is TGTGCCAGCAGCGCTTCTAGCGGGAGAGGAGAGACCCAGTACTTC. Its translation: CASSASSGRGETQYF. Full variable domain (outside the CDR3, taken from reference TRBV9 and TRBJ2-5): DSGVTQTPKHLITATGQRVTLRCSPRSGDLSVYWYQQSLDQGLQFLIQYYNGEERAKGNILERFSAQQFPDLHSELNLSSLELGDSALYFCASSASSGRGETQYFGPGTRLLVL.

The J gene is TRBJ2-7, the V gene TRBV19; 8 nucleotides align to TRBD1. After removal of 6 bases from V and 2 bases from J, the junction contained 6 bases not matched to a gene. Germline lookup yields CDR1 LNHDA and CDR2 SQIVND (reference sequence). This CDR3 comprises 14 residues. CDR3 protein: CASSRDRGPYEQYF. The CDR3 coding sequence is TGTGCCAGTAGCCGCGACAGGGGCCCCTACGAGCAGTACTTC.

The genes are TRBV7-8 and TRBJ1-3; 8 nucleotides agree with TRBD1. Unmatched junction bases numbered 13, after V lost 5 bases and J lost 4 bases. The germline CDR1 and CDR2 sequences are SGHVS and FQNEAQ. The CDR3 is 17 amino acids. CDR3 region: CASSLEGLQGVGNTIYF. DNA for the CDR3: TGTGCCAGCAGCCTAGAGGGGCTACAGGGGGTGGGAAACACCATATATTTT.

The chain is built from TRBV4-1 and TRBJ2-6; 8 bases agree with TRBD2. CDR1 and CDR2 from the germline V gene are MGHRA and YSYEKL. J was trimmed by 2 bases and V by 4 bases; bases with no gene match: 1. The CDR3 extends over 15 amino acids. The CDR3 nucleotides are TGCGCCAGCAGCCCGGGGGGGGCTGGGGCCAACGTCCTGACTTTC. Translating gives CASSPGGAGANVLTF.